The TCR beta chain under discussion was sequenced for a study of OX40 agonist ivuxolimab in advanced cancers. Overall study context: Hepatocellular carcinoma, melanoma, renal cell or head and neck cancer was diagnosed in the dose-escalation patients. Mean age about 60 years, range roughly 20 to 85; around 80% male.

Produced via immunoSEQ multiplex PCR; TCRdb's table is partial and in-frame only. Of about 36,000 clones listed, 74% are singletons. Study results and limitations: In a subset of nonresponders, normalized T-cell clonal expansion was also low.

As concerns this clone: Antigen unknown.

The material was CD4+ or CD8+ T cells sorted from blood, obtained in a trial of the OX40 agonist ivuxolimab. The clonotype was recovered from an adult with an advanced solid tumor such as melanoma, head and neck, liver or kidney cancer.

In nucleotides, the CDR3 is TGCGCCAGCAGCTTGGGGGAAGTGAACTATGGCTACACCTTC. This sequence encodes CASSLGEVNYGYTF. The chain uses TRBV5-1 and TRBJ1-2, with unresolved D. The CDR3 totals 14 residues. Germline V CDR1 and CDR2: SGHRS, YFSETQ. Trimming took off 0 bases at V and 2 bases at J, with 8 bases between the two ends. The whole variable domain, filled in from reference TRBV5-1 and TRBJ1-2, reads KAGVTQTPRYLIKTRGQQVTLSCSPISGHRSVSWYQQTPGQGLQFLFEYFSETQRNKGNFPGRFSGRQFSNSRSEMNVSTLELGDSALYLCASSLGEVNYGYTFGSGTRLTVV.